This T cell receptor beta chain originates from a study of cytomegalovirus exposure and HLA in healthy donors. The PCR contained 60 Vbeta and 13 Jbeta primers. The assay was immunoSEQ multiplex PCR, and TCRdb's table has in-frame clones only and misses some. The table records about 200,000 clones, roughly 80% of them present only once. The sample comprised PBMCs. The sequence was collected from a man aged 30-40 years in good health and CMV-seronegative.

Here the CDR3 reads CASRSARGYTF. The CDR3 nucleotides read TGTGCCAGCAGATCCGCCCGGGGCTACACCTTC. The J gene is TRBJ1-2, the V gene TRBV6-6; no firm D call. This CDR3 has 11 amino acids. V was shortened by 6 bases and J by 8 bases, with 10 bases between the two germline ends. In germline, CDR1 is MNHNY, CDR2 SVGAGI (reference sequence).